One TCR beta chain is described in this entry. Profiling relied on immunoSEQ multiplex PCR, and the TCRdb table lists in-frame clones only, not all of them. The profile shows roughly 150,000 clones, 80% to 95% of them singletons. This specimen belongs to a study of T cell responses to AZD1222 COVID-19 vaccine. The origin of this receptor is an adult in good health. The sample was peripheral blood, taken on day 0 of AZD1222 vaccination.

The CDR3 coding sequence is TGTGCCAGCAGCTTGGGGTTAGCGGGAGTTTACAATGAGCAGTTCTTC. Residues: CASSLGLAGVYNEQFF. V usage is TRBV5-6 and J usage is TRBJ2-1; TRBD2 agrees at 9 bases. The CDR3 contains 16 residues. CDR1 is SGHDT, CDR2 YYEEEE, per germline. Trimming cost V 0 bases and J 4 bases; bases outside gene matches: 5.